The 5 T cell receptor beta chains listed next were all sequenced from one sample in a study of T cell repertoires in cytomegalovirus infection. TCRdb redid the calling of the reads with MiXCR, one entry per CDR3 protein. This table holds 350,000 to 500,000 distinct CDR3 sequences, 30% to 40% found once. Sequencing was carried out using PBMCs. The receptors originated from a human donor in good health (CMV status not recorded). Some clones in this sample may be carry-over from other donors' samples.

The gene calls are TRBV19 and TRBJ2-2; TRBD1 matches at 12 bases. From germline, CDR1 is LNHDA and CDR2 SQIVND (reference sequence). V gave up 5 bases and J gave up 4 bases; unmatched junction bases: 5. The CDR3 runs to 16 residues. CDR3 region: CASSQLGQGATGELFF. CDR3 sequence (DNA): TGTGCCAGTAGTCAACTGGGACAGGGGGCCACCGGGGAGCTGTTTTTT.

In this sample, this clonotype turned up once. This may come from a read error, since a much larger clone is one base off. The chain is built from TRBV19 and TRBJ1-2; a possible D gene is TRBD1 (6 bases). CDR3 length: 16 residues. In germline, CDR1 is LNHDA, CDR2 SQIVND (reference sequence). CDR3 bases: TGTGCCAGTAGTATCCCCGGACAGAAAACTAACTATGGCTACAACTTC. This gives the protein CASSIPGQKTNYGYNF.

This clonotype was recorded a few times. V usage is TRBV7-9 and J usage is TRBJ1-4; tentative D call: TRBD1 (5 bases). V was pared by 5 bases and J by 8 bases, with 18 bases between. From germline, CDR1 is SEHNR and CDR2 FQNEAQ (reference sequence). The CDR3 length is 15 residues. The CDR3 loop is CASSPRDALDEKLFF. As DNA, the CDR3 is TGTGCCAGCAGCCCTAGGGACGCCTTGGACGAAAAACTGTTTTTT.

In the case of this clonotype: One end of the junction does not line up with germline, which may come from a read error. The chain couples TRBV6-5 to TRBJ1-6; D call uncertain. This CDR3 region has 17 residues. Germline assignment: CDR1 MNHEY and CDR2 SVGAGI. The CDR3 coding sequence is TGTGCCAGCACCCCCACCGCCAGACCCGGAATGGGTTCACCCCTCCAATTT. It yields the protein CASTPTARPGMGSPLQF.

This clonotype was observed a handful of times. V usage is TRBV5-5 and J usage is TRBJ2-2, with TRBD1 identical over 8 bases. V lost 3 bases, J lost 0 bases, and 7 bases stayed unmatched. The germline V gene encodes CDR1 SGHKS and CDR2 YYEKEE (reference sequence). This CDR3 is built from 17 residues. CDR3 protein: CASSSLPGQANTGELFF. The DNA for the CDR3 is TGTGCCAGCAGCTCGCTCCCGGGACAGGCGAACACCGGGGAGCTGTTTTTT.